This T cell receptor (beta chain) was obtained from a study of blood T cell repertoires in COVID-19. Overall study context: Sources were T cells, B-cell-depleted T cells, or PBMCs; the material itself was cDNA or gDNA.

The CDR3 sequence is 15 residues long. Deletions cut 6 bases from V and 2 bases from J, with 17 bases between. CDR1 is SQVTM and CDR2 is ANQGSEA in the germline V gene. In the original processing: Nucleated cell counts were estimated from reference gene primer amplification. Some clones are missing from TCRdb's copy, which holds only in-frame ones; the method was immunoSEQ multiplex PCR. The D gene and trimming were derived from the DNA, and the V and J assignments and clone size from that table. Seen here are 280,000 or so clones, about 83% observed once, and the top ten hold under 7%. Those who participated ranged in age from roughly 18 to 100 years and resided in some 24 US areas. Donors were grouped by their self-reported clinical history.

The TCR sequence derives from a woman between 40 and 55 years old who had recovered from COVID-19. The sequencing sample was made of PBMCs or T cells enriched from blood (not recorded which). The chain uses TRBV29-1 and TRBJ2-1; possible D gene TRBD1, 6 bases. The CDR3 here is CSVGRTGSPYNEQFF. CDR3 coding DNA: TGCAGCGTGGGGCGCACAGGGAGCCCCTACAATGAGCAGTTCTTC.